This T cell receptor (beta chain) appears in the sequencing data of a study of blood T cell repertoires in COVID-19. Study in general: The analysed material was cDNA or gDNA that came from T cells, B-cell-depleted T cells, or PBMCs.

In the original workflow: Cell counts per sample came from amplifying reference gene primers. Clones were read by immunoSEQ multiplex PCR, and TCRdb kept only the in-frame ones, dropping some. V, J and clone size reflect that table, while D and trimming were determined from the DNA. The sample has about 60,000 clones; just over 85% are singletons. The germline V gene has CDR1 SGHRS and CDR2 YFSETQ. V dropped 5 bases and J dropped 5; count of bases not matched to a gene: 5. The CDR3 consists of 15 residues. The V call is TRBV5-1, the J call TRBJ2-2, with TRBD2 identical over 11 bases. The sequenced sample was peripheral blood. The sequence derives from a human donor in a cohort sampled during active COVID-19. CDR3 amino acids: CASSGASGRTGELFF. Written as DNA, the CDR3 is TGCGCCAGCAGTGGAGCTAGCGGGAGGACCGGGGAGCTGTTTTTT.